These 19 T cell receptor beta chains were sequenced from one sample in a study of T cells in Graves' hyperthyroidism and ophthalmopathy. The TCR beta CDR3 regions underwent amplification using RNA transcripts as the source. Initially, a first-round RT-PCR of the TCR CDR3 employed the HTBI primer set. MiXCR, applied by TCRdb to the multiplex PCR reads, yields one record per CDR3 protein. In the table there are about 260,000 distinct CDR3 sequences, about 16% of which are singletons. Source material: blood. Source of these receptors: a woman aged 18-29 years with Graves' ophthalmopathy.

This clonotype has ten or more counts. The chain joins TRBV6-2 or TRBV6-3 to TRBJ2-5, with D possibly TRBD2 on 5 matching bases. This CDR3 comprises 15 residues. Trimming left V 2 bases short and J 1 base short, with 11 bases between. Germline-derived CDR1 and CDR2 are MNHEY and SVGEGT. Here the CDR3 reads CASSYGFGVQETQYF. The CDR3 DNA reads TGTGCCAGCAGTTACGGTTTCGGGGTCCAAGAGACCCAGTACTTC.

The V and J genes are TRBV20-1 and TRBJ1-6; TRBD1 agrees at 9 bases. This CDR3 has 15 residues. V lost 3 bases, J lost 7 bases, and 7 bases stayed unmatched. Germline V CDR1 and CDR2: DFQATT, SNEGSKA (reference sequence). CDR3 region: CSASETGTGNSPLHF. Here the CDR3 DNA reads TGCAGTGCTAGTGAAACTGGGACAGGGAATTCACCCCTCCACTTT.

The chain links TRBV15 to TRBJ2-2; 8 nucleotides match TRBD2. The germline V gene encodes CDR1 LNHNV and CDR2 YYDKDF (reference sequence). The CDR3 totals 17 residues. V dropped 3 bases and J dropped 3; count of bases not matched to a gene: 9. CDR3 nucleotide sequence: TGTGCCACCAGCAGCCACATAGCGGGACCTTACACCGGGGAGCTGTTTTTT. Protein sequence: CATSSHIAGPYTGELFF.

This clonotype was seen more than once but under ten times. The V call is TRBV19, the J call TRBJ2-1, with D possibly being TRBD1 (5 bases). Trimming stripped 7 bases from V and 10 bases from J, with 11 bases between. The CDR3 length is 11 residues. Germline lookup yields CDR1 LNHDA and CDR2 SQIVND (reference sequence). In DNA form, the CDR3 reads TGTGCCAGTACCCAGGGCAGGGAGCAGTTCTTC. It is translated as CASTQGREQFF. The entire variable domain, with the rest obtained from reference TRBV19 and TRBJ2-1, is as follows: DGGITQSPKYLFRKEGQNVTLSCEQNLNHDAMYWYRQDPGQGLRLIYYSQIVNDFQKGDIAEGYSVSREKKESFPLTVTSAQKNPTAFYLCASTQGREQFFGPGTRLTVL.

The chain uses TRBV15 and TRBJ2-1, with D hard to call. CDR1 LNHNV and CDR2 YYDKDF come from the germline V gene (reference sequence). This CDR3 region has 14 residues. V lost 6 bases and J 0 bases, leaving 9 bases between the germline ends. The CDR3, as DNA: TGTGCCACCAGTCACACCTCCTCCTACAATGAGCAGTTCTTC. Residues: CATSHTSSYNEQFF.

This clonotype was counted ten times or more. This chain joins TRBV20-1 and TRBJ2-5; no definite D call. V lost 1 base and J 1 base, leaving 13 bases between the germline ends. The germline V gene has CDR1 DFQATT and CDR2 SNEGSKA (reference sequence). The CDR3 length is 15 residues. In DNA form, the CDR3 reads TGCAGTGCTAGAGTCTGGCAGGTGCCCCAAGAGACCCAGTACTTC. Protein: CSARVWQVPQETQYF.

The rearrangement uses TRBV4-1 and TRBJ2-2; 14 bases fit TRBD2. The CDR3 extends over 18 amino acids. Germline CDR1 MGHRA, CDR2 YSYEKL. V gave up 0 bases and J gave up 6 bases; unmatched junction bases: 6. CDR3 sequence: CASSQDSPTSGGAGELFF. CDR3 nucleotides: TGCGCCAGCAGCCAAGATTCCCCGACTAGCGGGGGGGCCGGGGAGCTGTTTTTT.

Many counts were recorded for this clonotype. The chain links TRBV11-2 to TRBJ2-2, with 8 bases aligning to TRBD1. The CDR3 is 16 residues long. Germline CDR1 SGHAT, CDR2 FQNNGV. Trimming took 5 bases from V and 5 from J; bases not matched to a gene: 10. The CDR3 DNA sequence: TGTGCCAGCAGCCCTTACGGGACAGGAATAACCGGGGAGCTGTTTTTT. It specifies CASSPYGTGITGELFF.

The CDR3 coding sequence is TGTGCCAGCAGTTACTTCGGACGGGGCCTCACCGGGGAGCTGTTTTTT. This translates into CASSYFGRGLTGELFF. The chain carries TRBV6-5 and TRBJ2-2; either TRBD1 or TRBD2 may fit D (5 bases each). Trimming shortened V by 1 base and J by 4 bases, and 13 bases separated the two germline ends. Germline V gene data show CDR1 as MNHEY and CDR2 as SVGAGI. This CDR3 region has 16 residues.

This clonotype has at least ten counts. The V and J genes are TRBV6-2 or TRBV6-3 and TRBJ1-2, with 8 bases aligning to TRBD1. Losses at the gene ends were 0 bases for V and 7 bases for J; bases not matched to a gene: 4. The CDR3 consists of 14 residues. CDR1 is MNHEY and CDR2 is SVGEGT in the germline V gene. The CDR3 coding sequence is TGTGCCAGCAGTTACTCAGCAGGGGGCCTTGGCTACACCTTC. Amino acids: CASSYSAGGLGYTF.

The V and J genes are TRBV25-1 and TRBJ2-7, with D unclear. Germline values: CDR1 MGHDK, CDR2 SYGVNS. CDR3 size: 11 residues. The V end lost 3 bases, the J end lost 7 bases, and 7 bases lay between the germline ends. CDR3 protein: CASSDSWEQYF. CDR3 DNA: TGTGCCAGCAGTGACAGTTGGGAGCAGTACTTC.

The chain uses TRBV29-1 and TRBJ2-1; 13 bases are shared with TRBD2. The CDR3 runs 17 residues. Germline V gives CDR1 SQVTM, CDR2 ANQGSEA. Trimming at V came to 6 bases and at J to 7 bases, leaving 15 bases not matched to a gene. CDR3 protein: CSVSYPGTSGIGNEQFF. In DNA form, the CDR3 reads TGCAGCGTCTCCTACCCCGGGACTAGCGGGATCGGAAATGAGCAGTTCTTC.

This clonotype has ten or more counts. The genes are TRBV6-1 and TRBJ1-5; D is perhaps TRBD1 (6 bases). V lost 5 bases and J lost 3, with 11 bases in between. This CDR3 is built from 14 residues. Germline lookup yields CDR1 MNHNS and CDR2 SASEGT. CDR3 coding DNA: TGTGCCAGCAGTTTAGGACAGTACAATCAGCCCCAGCATTTT. It yields the protein CASSLGQYNQPQHF.

This chain links TRBV19 with TRBJ1-5; TRBD1 is a possible D gene (5 bases). Trimming left V 5 bases short and J 2 bases short, with 10 bases between. CDR3 length: 14 residues. Germline V gene sequence: CDR1 LNHDA, CDR2 SQIVND (reference sequence). DNA for the CDR3: TGTGCCAGTAGTCCCATAGGGGGCAATCAGCCCCAGCATTTT. This gives the protein CASSPIGGNQPQHF.

This clonotype has a count of ten or more. The CDR3 loop is CASSLGPPGDIQYF. The CDR3 region has the DNA TGTGCCAGCAGTTTAGGCCCCCCTGGGGACATTCAGTACTTC. The chain employs TRBV28 and TRBJ2-4, with D unresolved. V was clipped by 2 bases and J by 8 bases, with 13 bases between them. Germline V gives CDR1 MDHEN, CDR2 SYDVKM. This CDR3 is 14 amino acids long.

Many counts were recorded for this clonotype. The chain recombines TRBV20-1 with TRBJ2-2, with D hard to call. This CDR3 region has 13 residues. The germline gives CDR1 DFQATT, CDR2 SNEGSKA (reference sequence). The ends were cut back, 0 bases at V and 3 bases at J, with 5 bases in the middle. DNA for the CDR3: TGCAGTGCTAGAGACAGCCACACCGGGGAGCTGTTTTTT. Amino acids: CSARDSHTGELFF.

This clonotype showed up many times. This chain uses TRBV7-3 with TRBJ1-2, with TRBD1 identical over 8 bases. This CDR3 spans 16 amino acids. Germline CDR1 reads SGHTA; CDR2 reads FQGTGA. V was pared by 2 bases and J by 6 bases, with 11 bases of the junction left unmatched. CDR3 coding DNA: TGTGCCAGCAGCTTAGGGCCAAGACAGGGGCTGGATGGCTACACCTTC. Protein product: CASSLGPRQGLDGYTF.

This clonotype appeared many times. This sequence joins TRBV20-1 and TRBJ2-1; 9 nucleotides agree with TRBD2. CDR3 length equals 14 residues. Per germline, CDR1 DFQATT and CDR2 SNEGSKA (reference sequence). V was clipped by 8 bases and J by 1 base; unmatched bases: 6. The DNA of the CDR3 is TGCAGTCGGGTAAGCGGGAGGTCCTACAATGAGCAGTTCTTC. It codes for CSRVSGRSYNEQFF.

This clonotype was observed at least ten times. The chain has TRBV11-1 and TRBJ2-5; 10 bases match TRBD1. Per the germline V gene, CDR1 is SGHAT and CDR2 is FQDESV (reference sequence). This CDR3 is 16 amino acids long. V lost 5 bases to trimming and J lost 9 bases; unmatched junction nucleotides: 15. CDR3 loop: CASSEGTGVPGGAQYF. The CDR3 DNA reads as TGTGCCAGCAGCGAAGGGACAGGGGTTCCCGGGGGCGCCCAGTACTTC. Full variable domain (remainder filled in from reference TRBV11-1 and TRBJ2-5): EAEVAQSPRYKITEKSQAVAFWCDPISGHATLYWYRQILGQGPELLVQFQDESVVDDSQLPKDRFSAERLKGVDSTLKIQPAELGDSAMYLCASSEGTGVPGGAQYFGPGTRLLVL.